Shown below are 9 T cell receptor beta chains from a single sample sequenced in a study of cytomegalovirus exposure and HLA in healthy donors (dated by TCRdb to 2016 to 2017). Receptor amplification or capture employed the immunoSEQ multiplex PCR assay. A mixture of 60 forward primers for TCR Vbeta segments and 13 reverse primers for TCR Jbeta segments was used in the multiplex PCR. Entries here come from immuneACCESS through TCRdb and include only in-frame sequences with V and J called. Some clones fail to appear in such tables; in the studies checked, an unresolved V gene covers under half of the shortfall, and the cause of the remainder is unknown. The sample has 140,000 to 150,000 clones on record, about three fifths of them singletons. About 1.8% of the sample is taken by the ten largest. Sequencing was performed on PBMCs. The receptors derive from a male donor in good health and CMV-seronegative.

The chain has TRBV28 and TRBJ2-1; D possibly corresponds to TRBD2 (5 bases). CDR1 and CDR2 (germline): MDHEN, SYDVKM. The length of the CDR3 is 13 residues. The V end was cut by 10 bases, the J end by 9 bases, with 19 bases between. The CDR3 DNA sequence: TGTGCCACCTGGGAGTTTTCGGTGGGTGAGCAGTTCTTC. Translated: CATWEFSVGEQFF.

The chain joins TRBV7-8 to TRBJ1-6, with TRBD1 as a possible D gene (6 bases). Germline V CDR1 and CDR2: SGHVS, FQNEAQ. The V gene lost 5 bases and the J gene lost 9 bases, with 17 bases spanning the gap. This CDR3 has 15 residues. This CDR3 is CASSPVGGATSPLHF. CDR3 bases: TGTGCCAGCAGCCCTGTGGGGGGGGCGACTTCACCCCTCCACTTT.

The chain has TRBV30 and TRBJ1-1; the match to TRBD1 covers 10 bases. The J segment lost 13 bases and the V segment lost 0 bases, leaving 8 bases of the junction unmatched. The CDR3 is 13 residues long. Germline lookup yields CDR1 GTSNPN and CDR2 SVGIG (reference sequence). The CDR3 nucleotides read TGTGCCTGGAGTGTAATGACAGGGGGCGATGGTTTCTTT. Its translation: CAWSVMTGGDGFF.

V and J are TRBV27 and TRBJ2-5; D is perhaps TRBD1 (7 bases). CDR3 length equals 16 residues. V lost 4 bases, J lost 5 bases, and 20 bases lay in between. CDR1 MNHEY and CDR2 SMNVEV come from the germline V gene (reference sequence). CDR3 residues: CASSSRVQGGSETQYF. The CDR3 bases are TGTGCCAGCAGTTCCCGGGTGCAGGGGGGCTCCGAGACCCAGTACTTC.

V gene TRBV5-6 combines with J gene TRBJ1-6; D may be TRBD1 (6 bases). Trimming left V 2 bases short and J 9 bases short, with 15 bases between. Germline CDR1 and CDR2: SGHDT and YYEEEE. The CDR3 contains 15 residues. CDR3 loop: CASSFSWQGSSPLHF. In nucleotides, the CDR3 is TGTGCCAGCAGCTTCTCTTGGCAGGGGTCTTCACCCCTCCACTTT.

This clone was counted between two and nine times. The rearrangement joins TRBV29-1 to TRBJ2-7; 12 bases fit TRBD1. V lost 4 bases and J lost 2; bases outside the gene matches: 9. CDR3 length equals 16 residues. The germline CDR1 and CDR2 sequences are SQVTM and ANQGSEA. In DNA, the CDR3 is TGCAGCGTTGCCGGGACAGGGGGCGCGGGCACCTACGAGCAGTACTTC. Translating gives CSVAGTGGAGTYEQYF.

This clone occurred a few times. The chain links TRBV28 to TRBJ1-3; weak D call: TRBD1 (6 bases). Trimming removed 7 bases from V and 6 bases from J, with 13 bases in between. This CDR3 is 13 amino acids long. Germline CDR1 and CDR2: MDHEN and SYDVKM. The CDR3: CASTEGQQNTIYF. The DNA of the CDR3 is TGTGCCAGCACCGAGGGACAACAAAACACCATATATTTT. Combining the CDR3 with reference TRBV28 and TRBJ1-3 gives the whole variable domain DVKVTQSSRYLVKRTGEKVFLECVQDMDHENMFWYRQDPGLGLRLIYFSYDVKMKEKGDIPEGYSVSREKKERFSLILESASTNQTSMYLCASTEGQQNTIYFGEGSWLTVV.

The rearrangement links TRBV6-4 to TRBJ1-2; 9 bases map to TRBD1. Germline V gene data show CDR1 as MRHNA and CDR2 as SNTAGT. Trimming cost V 6 bases and J 4 bases; bases outside gene matches: 9. This CDR3 is 15 amino acids long. The DNA for the CDR3 is TGTGCCAGCAGGCAACAGGGGGCGGTTAGCTATGGCTACACCTTC. This sequence encodes CASRQQGAVSYGYTF.

This sequence joins TRBV2 and TRBJ1-2, with TRBD1 matching 7 bases. The junction had 7 bases not matched to a gene; V was cut back by 1 base and J by 8 bases. The CDR3 contains 14 residues. In germline, CDR1 is SNHLY, CDR2 FYNNEI. The CDR3 protein is CASSEGQGMRGYTF. The CDR3 DNA reads TGTGCCAGCAGTGAAGGACAGGGAATGAGGGGCTACACCTTC. The full variable domain, its missing parts supplied by reference TRBV2 and TRBJ1-2, is EPEVTQTPSHQVTQMGQEVILRCVPISNHLYFYWYRQILGQKVEFLVSFYNNEISEKSEIFDDQFSVERPDGSNFTLKIRSTKLEDSAMYFCASSEGQGMRGYTFGSGTRLTVV.